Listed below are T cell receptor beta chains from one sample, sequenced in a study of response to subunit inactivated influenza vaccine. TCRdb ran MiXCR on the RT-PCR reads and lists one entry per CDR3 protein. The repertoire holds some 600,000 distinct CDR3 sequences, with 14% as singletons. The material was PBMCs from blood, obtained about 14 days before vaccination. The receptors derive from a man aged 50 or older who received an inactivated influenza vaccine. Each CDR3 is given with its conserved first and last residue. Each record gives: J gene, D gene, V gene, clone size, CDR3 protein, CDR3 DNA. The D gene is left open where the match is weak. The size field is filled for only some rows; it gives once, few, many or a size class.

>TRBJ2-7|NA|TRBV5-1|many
CASSLSGRSYEQYF
TGTGCCAGCAGCTTATCGGGCCGCTCCTACGAGCAGTACTTC
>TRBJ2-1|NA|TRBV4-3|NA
CASSQGFAGSNEQFF
TGCGCCAGCAGCCAAGGATTCGCTGGGTCCAATGAGCAGTTCTTC
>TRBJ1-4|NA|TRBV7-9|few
CASSLSGVNEKLFF
TGTGCCAGCAGCTTATCGGGGGTCAATGAAAAACTGTTTTTT
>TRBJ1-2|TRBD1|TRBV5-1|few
CASRFGTGVGYGYTF
TGCGCCAGCAGATTCGGGACAGGGGTTGGATATGGCTACACCTTC
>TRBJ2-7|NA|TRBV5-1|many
CASSLAQGVYEQYF
TGCGCCAGCAGCTTGGCGCAGGGAGTCTACGAGCAGTACTTC
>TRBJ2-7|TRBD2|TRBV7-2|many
CASREREESYEQYF
TGTGCCAGCAGGGAGCGGGAGGAAAGCTACGAGCAGTACTTC
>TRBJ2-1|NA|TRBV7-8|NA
CASSPAQGGLKFF
TGTGCCAGCAGCCCAGCGCAGGGGGGCCTTAAGTTCTTC
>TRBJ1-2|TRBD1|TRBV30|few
CAWGTGLDYGYTF
TGTGCCTGGGGGACAGGGTTAGACTATGGCTACACCTTC
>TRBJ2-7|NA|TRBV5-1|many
CASSLEGTGLYEQYF
TGCGCCAGCAGCTTGGAAGGGACGGGACTCTACGAGCAGTACTTC
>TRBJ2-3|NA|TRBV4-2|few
CASSQEWREPTDTQYF
TGTGCCAGCAGCCAAGAATGGCGGGAACCCACAGATACGCAGTATTTT
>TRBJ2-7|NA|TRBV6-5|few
CASSYSAGASYEQYF
TGTGCCAGCAGTTACTCGGCCGGGGCTTCCTACGAGCAGTACTTC
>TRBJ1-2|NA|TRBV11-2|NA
CASSLEGSAIYGYTF
TGTGCCAGCAGCTTAGAAGGGTCAGCCATCTATGGCTACACCTTC
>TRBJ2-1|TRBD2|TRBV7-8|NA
CASSHLSGGVSYNEQFF
TGTGCCAGCTCCCACCTTAGCGGGGGAGTCTCCTACAATGAGCAGTTCTTC
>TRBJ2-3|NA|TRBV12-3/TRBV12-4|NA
CASRGGGWADTQYF
TGTGCCAGCCGAGGGGGGGGCTGGGCAGATACGCAGTATTTT
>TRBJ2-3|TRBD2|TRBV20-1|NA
CSARDTHTGGFTDTQYF
TGCAGTGCTAGAGATACTCATACGGGAGGGTTCACAGATACGCAGTATTTT
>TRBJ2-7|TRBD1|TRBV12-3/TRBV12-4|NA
CASSLRDRGREQYF
TGTGCCAGCAGTTTAAGGGACAGGGGGCGCGAGCAGTACTTC
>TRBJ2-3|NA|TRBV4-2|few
CASSQDVESGDTQYF
TGTGCCAGCAGCCAAGATGTGGAGTCAGGGGATACGCAGTATTTT
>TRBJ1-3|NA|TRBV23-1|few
CASSHPPTGSGNTIYF
TGCGCCAGCAGTCACCCGCCGACAGGCTCTGGAAACACCATATATTTT
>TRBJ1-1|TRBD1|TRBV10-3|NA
CAISEGLTGGWTTEAFF
TGTGCCATCAGTGAAGGTCTGACAGGGGGCTGGACCACTGAAGCTTTCTTT
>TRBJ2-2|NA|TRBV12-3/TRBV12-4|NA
CASSEAGGGELFF
TGTGCCAGCAGCGAGGCCGGGGGCGGGGAGCTGTTTTTT
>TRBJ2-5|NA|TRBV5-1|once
CASSFRPIANQETQYF
TGCGCCAGCAGCTTTCGTCCCATAGCGAATCAAGAGACCCAGTACTTC
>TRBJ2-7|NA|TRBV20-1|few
CSARAAYEQYF
TGCAGTGCTAGGGCTGCCTACGAGCAGTACTTC
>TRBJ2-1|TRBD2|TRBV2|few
CASSEIITSGYNEQFF
TGTGCCAGCAGTGAAATTATTACTAGCGGGTACAATGAGCAGTTCTTC
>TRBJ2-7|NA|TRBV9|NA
CASSVAPAVSYEQYF
TGTGCCAGCAGCGTAGCCCCCGCCGTCTCCTACGAGCAGTACTTC
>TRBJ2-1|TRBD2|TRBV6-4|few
CASIGDLAGGGTYNEQFF
TGTGCCAGCATAGGGGACCTAGCGGGAGGAGGAACCTACAATGAGCAGTTCTTC
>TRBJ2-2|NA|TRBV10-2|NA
CASSYFNTGELFF
TGCGCCAGCAGTTACTTTAACACCGGGGAGCTGTTTTTT
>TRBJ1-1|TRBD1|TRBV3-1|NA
CASSQVMGQGAEAFF
TGTGCCAGCAGCCAAGTCATGGGACAGGGGGCTGAAGCTTTCTTT
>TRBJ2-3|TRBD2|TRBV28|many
CASSFKLPRLAGGGLGTDTQYF
TGTGCCAGCAGTTTTAAGCTCCCCCGACTAGCGGGAGGAGGGCTCGGCACAGATACGCAGTATTTT
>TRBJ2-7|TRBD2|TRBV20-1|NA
CSAIRTSGFSYEQYF
TGCAGTGCTATAAGGACTAGCGGCTTCTCCTACGAGCAGTACTTC
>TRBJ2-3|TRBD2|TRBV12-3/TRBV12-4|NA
CASSLLAGGTTDTQYF
TGTGCCAGCAGTCTTCTAGCGGGAGGGACCACAGATACGCAGTATTTT
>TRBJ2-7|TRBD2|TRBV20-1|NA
CSAPGGDSGRASYEQYF
TGCAGTGCTCCCGGAGGCGATAGCGGGAGGGCCTCCTACGAGCAGTACTTC